This record covers a single T cell receptor beta chain. Its specific antigen is unknown. Base qualities are not provided; no much larger clone lies one nucleotide away. The sample originates from a study of early T cells in non-severe SARS-CoV-2 infection (dated by TCRdb to the early 2020s). Broadly, across the study: Because TCR sequencing was done on bulk RNA from unsorted whole blood, the alpha and beta chains could not be paired.

Study-wide findings and limitations: VDJdb matching was skewed toward anti-spike CD8 responses, so virus-specific expansions were likely underestimated and private and CD4 specificities were missed.

The study was a case-control design nested within a healthcare worker cohort in London, UK, with weekly nasopharyngeal swab PCR tests and blood sampling. Healthcare workers were enrolled in the week of the UK lockdown, from 23 to 31 March 2020, and were followed every week for up to about 16 weeks. Receptors were amplified or captured by 5' RACE. Reads for this sample came from a NextSeq 500. To correct for sequencing error and PCR bias, the TCR library protocol tagged individual cDNA molecules with unique molecular identifiers. Sequencing covered both TCR alpha and beta chains, and within each sample the abundances of alpha and beta sequences were tightly co-correlated. The authors' analysis ran thus. Decombinator V4 was used to perform V gene, J gene and CDR3 annotation of TCR sequences. TCRs were defined as expanded if a significant change between any two time points was detected under a Poisson model with p below 0.0001. Abundances of TCRs were expressed as counts per million after normalisation to the total number of TCRs sequenced in each sample. VDJdb, accessed on 1 November 2021, was searched for TCRs annotated for CMV, EBV and SARS-CoV-2, and TCRs annotated for more than one antigen were excluded. TCRdb's own reprocessing of the public reads used fastp at Q25 and MiXCR and kept productive beta chains. Rows merge per CDR3 protein into single entries with the most common DNA and genes. These V and J calls are TCRdb output, not the study's own analysis. A total of approximately 70,000 distinct CDR3 sequences appear in this sample, around 11% of them only once. In total, the top ten clones hold around 2.9% of the sample.

This material consisted of whole blood, taken at baseline. The clonotype originates from an adult who was a healthcare worker with PCR-confirmed SARS-CoV-2 infection or an uninfected control (not recorded which).

The DNA reads as follows: TGTGCCACCAGCAGGACAGGGGGTAACTATGGCTACACCTTC. Its product reads: CATSRTGGNYGYTF. The receptor chain draws on TRBV15 and TRBJ1-2; TRBD1 agrees with 9 junctional bases. Looking up the germline V gene (reference sequence) yields CDR1 LNHNV and CDR2 YYDKDF. The CDR3, from cysteine to phenylalanine, totals 14 residues. Of the read, only the CDR3 DNA is kept; its 42 bases are in frame from base 1. Compared with germline, V lacks 3 bases and J lacks 1 base; bases without a gene match: 0. Reference TRBV15 and TRBJ1-2 proteins supply the regions before and after the CDR3; the full variable domain is: DAMVIQNPRYQVTQFGKPVTLSCSQTLNHNVMYWYQQKSSQAPKLLFHYYDKDFNNEADTPDNFQSRRPNTSFCFLDIRSPGLGDTAMYLCATSRTGGNYGYTFGSGTRLTVV.